These 29 T cell receptor beta chains were all obtained from the same sample, sequenced in a study of blood T cell repertoires in COVID-19. The table came from immunoSEQ multiplex PCR; TCRdb's copy has only in-frame clones and leaves some out. The data show under 200,000 clones, approximately 86% seen once. Sequenced input: peripheral blood. These receptors were collected from a man between 65 and 85 years old with acute or convalescent COVID-19.

The count of this clone is one. J is TRBJ1-2 and V is TRBV28; 8 nucleotides line up with TRBD1. The CDR3 covers 14 residues. Per the germline V gene, CDR1 is MDHEN and CDR2 is SYDVKM. The V and J ends lost 4 bases and 4 bases, in that order; junction bases with no gene match: 5. The DNA of the CDR3 is TGTGCCAGCAGTTCCGGGGGACAGGCCTATGGCTACACCTTC. Amino acids: CASSSGGQAYGYTF.

The chain recombines TRBV6-1 with TRBJ1-1; D is possibly TRBD1 (6 bases). V was clipped by 3 bases and J by 6 bases, with 17 bases between them. Germline V gene lookup returns CDR1 MNHNS and CDR2 SASEGT. CDR3 length: 15 residues. Written as DNA, the CDR3 is TGTGCCAGCAGTGATCCACGGACAGCTTTCTCTGAAGCTTTCTTT. Its protein is CASSDPRTAFSEAFF.

This clone has only one observation. The V call is TRBV7-8, the J call TRBJ2-7; D is perhaps TRBD1 (5 bases). The CDR3 is 14 residues long. V was cut by 4 bases and J by 7 bases, with 17 bases left in between. Germline V lookup: CDR1 SGHVS, CDR2 FQNEAQ. CDR3 loop: CASSSSGNSGEQYF. DNA of the CDR3: TGTGCCAGCAGCTCATCAGGGAATTCGGGTGAGCAGTACTTC.

The chain links TRBV2 to TRBJ2-2; no clear D gene. V lost 3 bases to trimming and J lost 4 bases, with 9 bases between them. Germline lookup yields CDR1 SNHLY and CDR2 FYNNEI. CDR3 length equals 14 residues. CDR3 nucleotide sequence: TGTGCCAGCAGTGAGCGGCAGATCACCGGGGAGCTGTTTTTT. This encodes CASSERQITGELFF.

The chain combines TRBV30 with TRBJ2-5, with D possibly TRBD2 on 5 matching bases. Trimming pared 5 bases from V and 5 bases from J, leaving 6 bases between. Looked up from germline, CDR1 is GTSNPN and CDR2 is SVGIG (reference sequence). This CDR3 comprises 10 residues. The CDR3 region has the DNA TGTGCCTGGGGGGAGGAGACCCAGTACTTC. Its translation: CAWGEETQYF.

The V gene is TRBV30, the J gene TRBJ2-2; D ambiguous. The CDR3 totals 12 residues. Germline values: CDR1 GTSNPN, CDR2 SVGIG (reference sequence). Trimming cost V 2 bases and J 6 bases, with 7 bases left between them. This CDR3 is CAWSSQAGELFF. The CDR3 nucleotides are TGTGCCTGGAGTTCTCAGGCCGGGGAGCTGTTTTTT.

The chain carries TRBV9 and TRBJ1-2, with a tentative D call TRBD1 (5 bases). CDR1 is SGDLS, CDR2 YYNGEE, per germline. Trimming removed 0 bases from V and 7 bases from J, with 10 bases in between. CDR3 length: 13 residues. CDR3 nucleotide sequence: TGTGCCAGCAGCGTAGTGTCTGGGGCTGGCTACACCTTC. It encodes CASSVVSGAGYTF.

The V gene is TRBV23-1, the J gene TRBJ2-5, with 16 nucleotides matching TRBD2. TRBV23-1 belongs to the ORF category, with a function that is uncertain. This CDR3 comprises 19 residues. Losses at the gene ends were 6 bases for V and 4 bases for J; bases not matched to a gene: 14. The CDR3, as DNA: TGCGCCAGCAGCCTCTCCACGGGACTAGCGGGAGGGCTTGGAGAGACCCAGTACTTC. This encodes CASSLSTGLAGGLGETQYF.

The chain has TRBV9 and TRBJ2-7, with 11 bases lining up with TRBD2. Germline CDR1 is SGDLS and CDR2 is YYNGEE. J gave up 11 bases and V 2 bases, and 9 bases lay outside the gene matches. The CDR3 contains 14 residues. The CDR3 region is CASSVDLAGGVKYF. In nucleotides, the CDR3 is TGTGCCAGCAGCGTGGACCTAGCGGGAGGCGTTAAGTACTTC.

The chain uses TRBV19 and TRBJ1-2; D unresolved. The CDR3 totals 15 residues. Trimming removed 7 bases at V and 1 base at J, with 16 bases between. Germline V lookup: CDR1 LNHDA, CDR2 SQIVND (reference sequence). CDR3 amino acids: CASNSPPGNNYGYTF. In nucleotides, the CDR3 is TGTGCCAGTAATTCGCCCCCGGGAAATAACTATGGCTACACCTTC.

V usage is TRBV2 and J usage is TRBJ1-6; D possibly corresponds to TRBD1 (5 bases). The V end was cut by 3 bases, the J end by 10 bases, with 13 bases between. This CDR3 contains 14 residues. Germline CDR1 SNHLY, CDR2 FYNNEI. The CDR3 DNA reads as TGTGCCAGCAGTGAGTTGGGGGGTGGCTCACCCCTCCACTTT. It is translated as CASSELGGGSPLHF.

This CDR3 reads CASSFFGGIAKNIQYF. The CDR3 DNA sequence: TGTGCCAGCAGCTTTTTTGGAGGGATAGCCAAAAACATTCAGTACTTC. The chain carries TRBV7-9 and TRBJ2-4; tentatively, D is TRBD2 (6 bases). From germline, CDR1 is SEHNR and CDR2 FQNEAQ (reference sequence). The CDR3 runs 16 residues. V lost 3 bases and J lost 0, with 12 bases in between.

The chain recombines TRBV13 with TRBJ1-2, with 10 bases fitting TRBD1. From germline, CDR1 is PRHDT and CDR2 FYEKMQ (reference sequence). This CDR3 comprises 16 residues. Germline trimming cut 5 bases from V and 5 bases from J; bases unmatched to any gene: 11. CDR3 bases: TGTGCCAGCAGCGAGCGGGACAGGGGACCCTCATATGGCTACACCTTC. Encoded protein: CASSERDRGPSYGYTF.

This clone has just one count. The CDR3 sequence is CASSQRGYEQYF. The CDR3 DNA is TGTGCCAGCAGCCAAAGGGGCTACGAGCAGTACTTC. This chain links TRBV3-1 (or the pseudogene TRBV3-2) with TRBJ2-7; D may be TRBD1 (5 bases). The germline gives CDR1 LGHDT, CDR2 YNNKEL (reference sequence). The CDR3 is made up of 12 amino acids. Trimming left V 2 bases short and J 3 bases short, with 5 bases between.

The chain has TRBV5-4 and TRBJ1-4, with D perhaps matching TRBD1 (6 bases). V shed 4 bases and J shed 0 bases, with 16 bases lying between them. Looked up from germline, CDR1 is SGHNT and CDR2 is YYREEE (reference sequence). The CDR3 is made up of 17 amino acids. The CDR3 DNA sequence: TGTGCCAGCAGCCCCGGGACAATCCCTTCAACTAATGAAAAACTGTTTTTT. Protein product: CASSPGTIPSTNEKLFF.

This clone was seen just once. The J gene is TRBJ2-7, the V gene TRBV6-1, with D unclear. The germline V gene encodes CDR1 MNHNS and CDR2 SASEGT. Deletions cut 0 bases from V and 4 bases from J, with 13 bases between. The CDR3 extends over 15 amino acids. CDR3 region: CASSEASNYGYEQYF. CDR3 DNA: TGTGCCAGCAGTGAAGCGTCGAACTACGGGTACGAGCAGTACTTC.

This chain joins TRBV19 and TRBJ1-6; 9 positions match TRBD1. V was clipped by 10 bases and J by 8 bases; unmatched bases: 12. The CDR3 runs 15 residues. CDR1 and CDR2 from the germline V gene are LNHDA and SQIVND (reference sequence). The DNA for the CDR3 is TGTGCCACCACCCGGGACAGGGCTGGGGATTCACCCCTCCACTTT. Amino acids: CATTRDRAGDSPLHF.

This clone was counted a few times. The chain recombines TRBV5-1 with TRBJ2-5; 12 bases are shared with TRBD1. The ends lost 4 bases at V and 4 bases at J; junction bases unmatched: 2. Germline lookup yields CDR1 SGHRS and CDR2 YFSETQ. The CDR3 has 14 residues. CDR3 sequence reads: CASSGTGGGETQYF. CDR3 nucleotides: TGCGCCAGCAGCGGGACAGGGGGCGGAGAGACCCAGTACTTC. Drawing the rest from reference TRBV5-1 and TRBJ2-5, the complete variable domain is KAGVTQTPRYLIKTRGQQVTLSCSPISGHRSVSWYQQTPGQGLQFLFEYFSETQRNKGNFPGRFSGRQFSNSRSEMNVSTLELGDSALYLCASSGTGGGETQYFGPGTRLLVL.

J is TRBJ2-1 and V is TRBV28; possible D gene TRBD2, 5 bases. CDR3 size: 15 residues. In germline, CDR1 is MDHEN, CDR2 SYDVKM. V lost 3 bases to trimming and J lost 4 bases, with 13 bases between them. The CDR3 sequence: CASSFLRGTYNEQFF. CDR3 DNA sequence: TGTGCCAGCAGTTTTCTCCGGGGTACTTACAATGAGCAGTTCTTC.

This rearrangement joins TRBV5-1 to TRBJ1-6; unclear D gene. Looked up from germline, CDR1 is SGHRS and CDR2 is YFSETQ. The CDR3 is made up of 16 amino acids. Trimming took off 0 bases at V and 5 bases at J, with 12 bases between the two ends. CDR3 protein: CASSLGVTGDNSPLHF. The CDR3 DNA reads TGCGCCAGCAGCTTGGGGGTGACGGGAGATAATTCACCCCTCCACTTT.

This clone was seen a single time. DNA of the CDR3: TGTGCCAGCAGCTTGGAGGTGAGAGGGTTCGGACAGCCCCAGCATTTT. It codes for CASSLEVRGFGQPQHF. The V gene is TRBV5-5, the J gene TRBJ1-5, with D unresolved. The V end lost 0 bases, the J end lost 7 bases, and 17 bases lay between the germline ends. This CDR3 is built from 16 residues. Germline V CDR1 and CDR2: SGHKS, YYEKEE (reference sequence).

This clone has only one observation. This chain links TRBV5-1 with TRBJ2-5; TRBD1 is a possible D gene (6 bases). Germline V gene sequence: CDR1 SGHRS, CDR2 YFSETQ. The V end lost 4 bases, the J end lost 4 bases, and 14 bases lay between the germline ends. This CDR3 comprises 14 residues. For the CDR3, the DNA is TGCGCCAGCAGCCCGGCAGGGGTAGGAGAGACCCAGTACTTC. Protein product: CASSPAGVGETQYF.

This clone has only one observation. The chain has TRBV9 and TRBJ2-1; a possible D gene is TRBD2 (6 bases). This CDR3 contains 16 residues. The V end was cut by 0 bases, the J end by 9 bases, with 19 bases between. The germline CDR1 and CDR2 sequences are SGDLS and YYNGEE. The CDR3 nucleotides read TGTGCCAGCAGCGTAGATGCGGGGCTCCTGCAGGGTGAGCAGTTCTTC. This sequence encodes CASSVDAGLLQGEQFF.

The V call is TRBV3-1 (or the pseudogene TRBV3-2), the J call TRBJ2-7; TRBD1 agrees at 11 bases. CDR1 is LGHDT and CDR2 is YNNKEL in the germline V gene (reference sequence). The CDR3 is made up of 14 amino acids. The V and J ends lost 4 bases and 7 bases, in that order; junction bases with no gene match: 6. The CDR3 DNA follows: TGTGCCAGCAGCCCACGGGACAGGGGGAGGGAGCAGTACTTC. Translated, it gives CASSPRDRGREQYF.

The chain links TRBV30 to TRBJ1-3; D may be TRBD1 (6 bases). CDR1 and CDR2 (germline): GTSNPN, SVGIG (reference sequence). Trimming cost V 2 bases and J 2 bases, with 10 bases left between them. The CDR3 length is 14 residues. The CDR3 sequence is CAWSRGGTGNTIYF. CDR3 sequence (DNA): TGTGCCTGGAGTCGAGGGGGAACTGGAAACACCATATATTTT.

The sample holds one count of this clone. V and J are TRBV28 and TRBJ2-3; a weak D match, TRBD2 (6 bases). The CDR3 loop spans 16 amino acids. CDR1 and CDR2 from the germline V gene are MDHEN and SYDVKM. Trimming removed 6 bases at V and 6 bases at J, with 22 bases between. The CDR3 spells CASSPSGAGGVDTQYF. The CDR3 region has the DNA TGTGCCAGCAGCCCTTCTGGAGCGGGTGGGGTGGATACGCAGTATTTT.

The gene calls are TRBV5-1 and TRBJ2-1; 9 bases are a match to TRBD2. The length of the CDR3 is 17 residues. Trimming cost V 0 bases and J 8 bases; bases outside gene matches: 12. Germline V gives CDR1 SGHRS, CDR2 YFSETQ. The DNA for the CDR3 is TGCGCCAGCAGCTTGGCCGGAAGGAGCGGGAGGAAGGATGAGCAGTTCTTC. Its protein product is CASSLAGRSGRKDEQFF.

This chain joins TRBV2 and TRBJ2-1, with a weak D call TRBD1 (6 bases). Trimming cost V 4 bases and J 0 bases, with 19 bases left between them. The CDR3 totals 18 residues. Germline values: CDR1 SNHLY, CDR2 FYNNEI. CDR3 coding DNA: TGTGCCAGCAGTGGAAGGGTAAACAGGGCCGGCTCCTACAATGAGCAGTTCTTC. Its translation: CASSGRVNRAGSYNEQFF.

The J gene is TRBJ2-3, the V gene TRBV5-6, with a weak D call TRBD2 (5 bases). The CDR3 covers 13 residues. Germline V gene lookup returns CDR1 SGHDT and CDR2 YYEEEE. The V gene lost 3 bases and the J gene lost 6 bases, with 11 bases spanning the gap. CDR3 residues: CASSWGTGDTQYF. CDR3 nucleotides: TGTGCCAGCAGCTGGGGTACGGGGGATACGCAGTATTTT.